The source of this TCR beta chain is a study of T cell repertoires in cytomegalovirus infection (dated by TCRdb to about 2019). Some background on the complete study: The HLA type of each donor mattered for the analysis, because public TCR beta signatures pointed to carriage of CMV infection along with the matching HLA type. What the study reported, not specific to this receptor: In both this cohort and an independent cohort of 352 donors, the cumulative frequency of public TCR beta family members distinguished carriers of CMV infection plus the relevant HLA type. The ex vivo response was dominated by HLA-C-restricted CMV-specific TCR beta clonotypes, and the single most frequent clonotype in two of eight donors was supplied by these HLA-C-restricted clonotypes.

Sequencing used an Illumina HiSeq 1500. Clones were called with MiXCR by TCRdb after fastp trimmed the public reads at Q25, and only in-frame beta chains were retained. Identical CDR3 protein sequences are pooled into one entry, listed with their most common genes and DNA. The sample yields fewer than 700,000 distinct CDR3 sequences; 20% to 25% were counted once. The top ten clones comprise 7% to 9% of the sample. The germline V gene encodes CDR1 LGHNT and CDR2 FRNRAP. Including cysteine and phenylalanine, the CDR3 has 14 amino acids. This entry keeps only the CDR3 DNA: 42 bases, framed from base 1. Trimming costs V 3 bases and J 6 bases, and their ends lie 12 bases apart. Many counts were recorded for this clonotype. Its antigen remains unidentified. Base qualities are not provided; no much larger clone lies one nucleotide away.

Rearrangement joined TRBV12-5 to TRBJ2-1; the D gene cannot be resolved reliably. Sequencing was performed on CD8+ T cells from PBMCs. This TCR was sampled from a human donor in good health (CMV status not recorded). Some clones in this sample may be carry-over from other donors' samples. The DNA is TGTGCTAGTGGTTTTTGGCCAGCGCCCAATGAGCAGTTCTTC. The resulting protein is CASGFWPAPNEQFF.